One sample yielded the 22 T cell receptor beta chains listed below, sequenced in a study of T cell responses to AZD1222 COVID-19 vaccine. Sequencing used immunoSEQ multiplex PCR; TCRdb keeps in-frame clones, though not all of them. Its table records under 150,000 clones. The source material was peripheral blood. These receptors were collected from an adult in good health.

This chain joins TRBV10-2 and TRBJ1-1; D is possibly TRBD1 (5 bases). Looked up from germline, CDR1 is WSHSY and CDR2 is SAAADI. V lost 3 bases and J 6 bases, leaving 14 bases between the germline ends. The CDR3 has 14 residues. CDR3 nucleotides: TGCGCCAGCAGTGAACAGGAGGAGGTGCCTGAAGCTTTCTTT. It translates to CASSEQEEVPEAFF.

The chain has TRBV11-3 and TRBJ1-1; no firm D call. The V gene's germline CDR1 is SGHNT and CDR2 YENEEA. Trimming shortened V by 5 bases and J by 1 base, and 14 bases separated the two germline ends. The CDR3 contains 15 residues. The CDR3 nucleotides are TGTGCCAGCAGCCCCCCTTGGTCAGGGAACACTGAAGCTTTCTTT. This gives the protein CASSPPWSGNTEAFF. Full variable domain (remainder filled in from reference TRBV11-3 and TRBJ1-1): EAGVVQSPRYKIIEKKQPVAFWCNPISGHNTLYWYLQNLGQGPELLIRYENEEAVDDSQLPKDRFSAERLKGVDSTLKIQPAELGDSAVYLCASSPPWSGNTEAFFGQGTRLTVV.

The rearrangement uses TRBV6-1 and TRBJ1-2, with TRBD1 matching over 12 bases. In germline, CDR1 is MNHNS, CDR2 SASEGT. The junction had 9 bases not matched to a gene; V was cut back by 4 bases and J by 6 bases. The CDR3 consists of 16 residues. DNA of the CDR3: TGTGCCAGCAGTGGAGGCCGGGACAGGGGGCAAGATGGCTACACCTTC. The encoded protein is CASSGGRDRGQDGYTF.

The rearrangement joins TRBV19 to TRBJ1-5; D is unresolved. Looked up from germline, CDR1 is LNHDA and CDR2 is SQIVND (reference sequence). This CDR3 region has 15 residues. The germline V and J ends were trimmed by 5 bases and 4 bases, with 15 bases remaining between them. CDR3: CASSVLREVNQPQHF. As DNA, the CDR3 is TGTGCCAGTAGTGTCCTCCGGGAGGTTAATCAGCCCCAGCATTTT. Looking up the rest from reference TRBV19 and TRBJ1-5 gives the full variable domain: DGGITQSPKYLFRKEGQNVTLSCEQNLNHDAMYWYRQDPGQGLRLIYYSQIVNDFQKGDIAEGYSVSREKKESFPLTVTSAQKNPTAFYLCASSVLREVNQPQHFGDGTRLSIL.

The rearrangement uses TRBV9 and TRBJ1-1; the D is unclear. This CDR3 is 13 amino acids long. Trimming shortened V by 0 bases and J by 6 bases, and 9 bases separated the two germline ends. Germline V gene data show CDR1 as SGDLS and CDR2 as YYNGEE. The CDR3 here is CASSVDNAPEAFF. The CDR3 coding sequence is TGTGCCAGCAGCGTAGACAACGCACCTGAAGCTTTCTTT.

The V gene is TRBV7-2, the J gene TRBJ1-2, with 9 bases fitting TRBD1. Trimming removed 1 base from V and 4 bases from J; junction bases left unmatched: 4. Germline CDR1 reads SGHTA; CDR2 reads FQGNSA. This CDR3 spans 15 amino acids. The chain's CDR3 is CASSLDGTGTYGYTF. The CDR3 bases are TGTGCCAGCAGCTTAGACGGGACAGGGACCTATGGCTACACCTTC. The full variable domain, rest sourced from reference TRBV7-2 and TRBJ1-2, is GAGVSQSPSNKVTEKGKDVELRCDPISGHTALYWYRQSLGQGLEFLIYFQGNSAPDKSGLPSDRFSAERTGGSVSTLTIQRTQQEDSAVYLCASSLDGTGTYGYTFGSGTRLTVV.

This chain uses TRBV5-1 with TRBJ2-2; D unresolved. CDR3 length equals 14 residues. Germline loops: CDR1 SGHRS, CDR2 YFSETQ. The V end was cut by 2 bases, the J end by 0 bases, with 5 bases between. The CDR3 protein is CASSLRTNTGELFF. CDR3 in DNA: TGCGCCAGCAGCTTACGAACGAACACCGGGGAGCTGTTTTTT.

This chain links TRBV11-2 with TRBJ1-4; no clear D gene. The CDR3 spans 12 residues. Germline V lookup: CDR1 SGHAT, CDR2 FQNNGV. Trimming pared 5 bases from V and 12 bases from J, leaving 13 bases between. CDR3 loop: CASSPRPSELFF. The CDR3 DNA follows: TGTGCCAGCAGCCCACGCCCCAGCGAACTGTTTTTT.

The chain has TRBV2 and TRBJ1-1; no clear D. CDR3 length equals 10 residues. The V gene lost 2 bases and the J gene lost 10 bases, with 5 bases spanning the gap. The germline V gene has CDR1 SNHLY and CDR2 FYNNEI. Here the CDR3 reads CASSEIIAFF. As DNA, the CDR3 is TGTGCCAGCAGTGAAATAATAGCTTTCTTT.

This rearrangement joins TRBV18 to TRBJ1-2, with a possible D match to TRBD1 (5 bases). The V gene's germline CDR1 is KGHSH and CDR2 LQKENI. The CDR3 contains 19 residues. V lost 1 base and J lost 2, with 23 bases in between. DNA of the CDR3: TGTGCCAGCTCACCACAAAACGCGGGACGGGGCACTTTAAACTATGGCTACACCTTC. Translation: CASSPQNAGRGTLNYGYTF.

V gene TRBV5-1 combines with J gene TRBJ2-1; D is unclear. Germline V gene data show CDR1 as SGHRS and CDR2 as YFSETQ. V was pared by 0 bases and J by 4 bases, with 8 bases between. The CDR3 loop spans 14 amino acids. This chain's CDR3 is CASSLGLEYNEQFF. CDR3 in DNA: TGCGCCAGCAGCTTGGGACTCGAATACAATGAGCAGTTCTTC.

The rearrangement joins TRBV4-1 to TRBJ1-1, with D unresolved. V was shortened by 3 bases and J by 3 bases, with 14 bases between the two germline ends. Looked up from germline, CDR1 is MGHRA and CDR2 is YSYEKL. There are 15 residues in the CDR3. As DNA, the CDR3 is TGCGCCAGCAGCCAGCCCCTGGAAGTACACACTGAAGCTTTCTTT. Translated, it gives CASSQPLEVHTEAFF.

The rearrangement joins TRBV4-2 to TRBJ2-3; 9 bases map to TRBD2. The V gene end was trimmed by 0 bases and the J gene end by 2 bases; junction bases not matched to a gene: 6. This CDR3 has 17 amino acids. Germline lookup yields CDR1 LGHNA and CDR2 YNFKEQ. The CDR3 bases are TGTGCCAGCAGCCAAGATCCCCCTAGCGGGGACACAGATACGCAGTATTTT. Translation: CASSQDPPSGDTDTQYF.

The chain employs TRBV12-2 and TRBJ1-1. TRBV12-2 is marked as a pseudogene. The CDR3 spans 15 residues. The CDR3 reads CASRLSELPNTEAFF. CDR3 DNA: TGTGCAAGTCGCTTGAGTGAACTCCCGAACACTGAAGCTTTCTTT.

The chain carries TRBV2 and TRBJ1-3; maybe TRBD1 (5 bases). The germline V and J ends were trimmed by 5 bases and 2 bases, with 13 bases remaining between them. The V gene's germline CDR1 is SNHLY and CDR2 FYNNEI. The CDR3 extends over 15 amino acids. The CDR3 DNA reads TGTGCCAGCAGTCCTCGAAGAGGGGCTGGAAACACCATATATTTT. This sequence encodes CASSPRRGAGNTIYF.

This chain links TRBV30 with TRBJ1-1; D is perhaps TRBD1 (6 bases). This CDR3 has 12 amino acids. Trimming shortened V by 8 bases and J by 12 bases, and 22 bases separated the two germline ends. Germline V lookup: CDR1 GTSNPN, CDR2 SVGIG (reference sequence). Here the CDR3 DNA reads TGTGCCCAACAAGGTGGCAGGGGCACAACTTTCTTT. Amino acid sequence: CAQQGGRGTTFF.

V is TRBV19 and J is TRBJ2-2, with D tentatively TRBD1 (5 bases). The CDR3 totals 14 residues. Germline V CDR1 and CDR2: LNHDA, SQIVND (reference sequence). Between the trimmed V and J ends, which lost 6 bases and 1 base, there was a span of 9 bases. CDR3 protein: CASRATENTGELFF. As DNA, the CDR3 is TGTGCCAGTAGGGCGACAGAGAACACCGGGGAGCTGTTTTTT.

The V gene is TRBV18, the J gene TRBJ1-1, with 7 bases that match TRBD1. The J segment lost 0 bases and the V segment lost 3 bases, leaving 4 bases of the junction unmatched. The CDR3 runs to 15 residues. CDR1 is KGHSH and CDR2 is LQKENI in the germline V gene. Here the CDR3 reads CASSPVQGMNTEAFF. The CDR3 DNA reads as TGTGCCAGCTCACCGGTACAGGGGATGAACACTGAAGCTTTCTTT.

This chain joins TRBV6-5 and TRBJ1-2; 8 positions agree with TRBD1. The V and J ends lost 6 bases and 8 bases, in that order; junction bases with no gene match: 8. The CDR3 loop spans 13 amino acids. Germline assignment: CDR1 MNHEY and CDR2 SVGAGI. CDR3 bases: TGTGCCAGCAGAACAGGGGGGGGTATCGGCTACACCTTC. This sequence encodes CASRTGGGIGYTF.

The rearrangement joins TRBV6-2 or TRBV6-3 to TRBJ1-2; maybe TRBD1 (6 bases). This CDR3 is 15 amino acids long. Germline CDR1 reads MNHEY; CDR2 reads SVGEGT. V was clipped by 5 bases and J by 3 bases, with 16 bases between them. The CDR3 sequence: CASSTWTEGDYGYTF. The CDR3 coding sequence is TGTGCCAGCAGTACTTGGACGGAGGGGGACTATGGCTACACCTTC.

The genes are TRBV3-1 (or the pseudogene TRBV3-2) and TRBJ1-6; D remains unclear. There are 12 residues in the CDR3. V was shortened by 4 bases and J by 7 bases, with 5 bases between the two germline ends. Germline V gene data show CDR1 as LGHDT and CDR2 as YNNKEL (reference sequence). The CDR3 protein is CASSRSNSPLHF. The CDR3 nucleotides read TGTGCCAGCAGCCGGTCAAATTCACCCCTCCACTTT.

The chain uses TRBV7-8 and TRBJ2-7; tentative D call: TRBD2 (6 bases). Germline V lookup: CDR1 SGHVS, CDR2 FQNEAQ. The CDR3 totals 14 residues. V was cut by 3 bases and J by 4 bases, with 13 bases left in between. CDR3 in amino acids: CASSFEGAGYEQYF. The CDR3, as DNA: TGTGCCAGCAGCTTCGAAGGGGCGGGGTACGAGCAGTACTTC.